The next 12 T cell receptor beta chains were all read from a single sample in a study of T and B cells in COVID-19 patients. Blood genomic DNA input for TRB amplification was roughly 220-500 ng. BIOMED2 TRB-A/B primer pools were used in multiplex TRB PCR. MiXCR, applied by TCRdb to the multiplex PCR reads, yields one record per CDR3 protein. The repertoire has roughly 27,000 distinct CDR3 sequences, about 31% of them found once; the top ten carry 1.5% to 2%. The sequenced material came from blood. The source is a human donor who had recovered from COVID-19.

This clonotype was counted a few times. This sequence joins TRBV12-3 or TRBV12-4 and TRBJ1-1, with D uncertain. Deletions cut 8 bases from V and 1 base from J, with 8 bases between. This CDR3 contains 12 residues. The CDR3 here is CASLSQNTEAFF. As DNA, the CDR3 is TGTGCCAGCCTTTCCCAGAACACTGAAGCTTTCTTT.

The DNA for the CDR3 is TGCAGTGCTAGCCTAGCGGGGAATACCTACGAGCAGTACTTC. It specifies CSASLAGNTYEQYF. The rearrangement joins TRBV20-1 to TRBJ2-7; 9 bases are shared with TRBD2. Trimming cost V 3 bases and J 2 bases; bases outside gene matches: 5. This CDR3 comprises 14 residues. The V gene's germline CDR1 is DFQATT and CDR2 SNEGSKA (reference sequence).

This clonotype showed up just once. Sequence at one end of the junction differs from germline and may be a read error. The rearrangement uses TRBV7-7 and TRBJ2-1, with D possibly TRBD1 on 5 matching bases. Germline V gene lookup returns CDR1 SSHAT and CDR2 FNYEAQ (reference sequence). The CDR3 extends over 13 amino acids. CDR3 region: CASSLQGSNEQFF. Written as DNA, the CDR3 is TGTGCTAGCAGCCTCCAGGGTTCGAATGAGCAGTTCTTC. The full variable domain, with the rest looked up from reference TRBV7-7 and TRBJ2-1, is GAGVSQSPRYKVTKRGQDVTLRCDPISSHATLYWYQQALGQGPEFLTYFNYEAQPDKSGLPSDRFSAERPEGSISTLTIQRTEQRDSAMYRCASSLQGSNEQFFGPGTRLTVL.

The J gene is TRBJ2-3, the V gene TRBV20-1, with 8 bases lining up with TRBD1. CDR1 is DFQATT, CDR2 SNEGSKA, per germline (reference sequence). This CDR3 comprises 12 residues. V was pared by 8 bases and J by 6 bases, with 7 bases of the junction left unmatched. The CDR3 DNA is TGCAGTTCCGAGACAGGGGATGATACGCAGTATTTT. It encodes CSSETGDDTQYF.

This clonotype is judged medium-sized (0.01 to 0.1%). This sequence joins TRBV29-1 and TRBJ2-7, with D possibly being TRBD1 (6 bases). The V end was cut by 5 bases, the J end by 3 bases, with 26 bases between. CDR3 length: 17 residues. From germline, CDR1 is SQVTM and CDR2 ANQGSEA. The CDR3 coding sequence is TGCAGCGTTCTGGGGGCGAGCGGCCGTTCCTTGATCTACGAGCAGTACTTC. It is translated as CSVLGASGRSLIYEQYF.

This clonotype was observed many times. The rearrangement uses TRBV5-5 and TRBJ2-1; D is unclear. With 1 base removed from V and 8 bases from J, the gap between germline ends came to 7 bases. This CDR3 spans 12 amino acids. Germline V gene lookup returns CDR1 SGHKS and CDR2 YYEKEE (reference sequence). CDR3 nucleotides: TGTGCCAGCAGCTTGCCGAATTATGAGCAGTTCTTC. The encoded protein is CASSLPNYEQFF.

This clonotype ranks as medium-sized. V and J are TRBV19 and TRBJ2-7; D is unclear. CDR3 length equals 16 residues. Germline-derived CDR1 and CDR2 are LNHDA and SQIVND (reference sequence). Trimming cost V 7 bases and J 4 bases, with 23 bases left between them. CDR3 in DNA: TGTGCCAGTACCACCCCGGGTCTAGGCAGGCCATACGAGCAGTACTTC. It translates to CASTTPGLGRPYEQYF.

This clonotype occurred once. The chain recombines TRBV12-3 or TRBV12-4 with TRBJ1-2; D ambiguous. V was cut by 5 bases and J by 8 bases, with 12 bases left in between. The length of the CDR3 is 12 residues. The CDR3 sequence: CASSTTVLGYTF. Written as DNA, the CDR3 is TGTGCCAGCAGTACGACTGTGTTGGGCTACACCTTC.

This clonotype was found once. The V and J genes are TRBV24-1 and TRBJ1-2; D is uncertain. The germline gives CDR1 KGHDR, CDR2 SFDVKD. V lost 5 bases, J lost 1 base, and 4 bases lay in between. This CDR3 has 12 amino acids. In nucleotides, the CDR3 is TGTGCCACCAGTGGGATTAACTATGGCTACACCTTC. Translation: CATSGINYGYTF.

V usage is TRBV6-2 or TRBV6-3 and J usage is TRBJ2-1, with TRBD2 matching over 12 bases. Germline assignment: CDR1 MNHEY and CDR2 SVGEGT. CDR3 length: 19 amino acids. With 0 bases clipped from V and 0 bases from J, the junction kept 6 bases outside the gene matches. This CDR3 reads CASSYSLASGRASYNEQFF. CDR3 nucleotides: TGTGCCAGCAGTTACTCCCTGGCTAGCGGGAGGGCCTCCTACAATGAGCAGTTCTTC.

This clonotype qualifies as medium-sized. The chain employs TRBV19 and TRBJ2-7, with 7 bases matching TRBD2. With 3 bases clipped from V and 7 bases from J, the junction kept 6 bases outside the gene matches. Germline V lookup: CDR1 LNHDA, CDR2 SQIVND (reference sequence). The CDR3 has 13 residues. The CDR3 sequence: CASSISQGGEQYF. The CDR3 coding sequence is TGTGCCAGTAGTATCTCCCAGGGAGGGGAGCAGTACTTC.

This clonotype was seen only a few times. The genes are TRBV5-6 and TRBJ1-4, with D hard to call. Trimming left V 4 bases short and J 4 bases short, with 8 bases between. This CDR3 contains 13 residues. Germline lookup yields CDR1 SGHDT and CDR2 YYEEEE. CDR3 coding DNA: TGTGCCAGCAGCCTGGGCAGTAATGAAAAACTGTTTTTT. Amino acid sequence: CASSLGSNEKLFF.